This TCR beta chain was sequenced during a study of blood T cell dynamics during melanoma immunotherapy. Across the study: First-line therapy was either pembrolizumab or nivolumab with ipilimumab for metastatic melanoma. Study findings and constraints: Unlike progressors, later disease-control patients had W3 repertoires gaining clonality or diversity.

CDR3 length equals 17 residues. The V gene end was trimmed by 8 bases and the J gene end by 0 bases; junction bases not matched to a gene: 7. CDR1 and CDR2 (germline): KGHSY, FQNENV. Every bulk PBMC sample received the same 350 ng of DNA. Produced via immunoSEQ multiplex PCR; TCRdb's table is partial and in-frame only. Of more than 8,500 clones listed, 80% to 90% are singletons. Details on this clone: Its cognate antigen is unknown.

Time point reported: pre-treatment baseline. Response was assessed by RECIST 1.1 at 12 weeks, except two rapid progressors. The specimen was blood, collected from a patient treated with checkpoint blockade. The chain carries TRBV16 and TRBJ2-6; 10 nucleotides agree with TRBD2. This receptor was taken from a human donor with melanoma. CDR3 amino acids: CASHLAGASSGANVLTF. The CDR3 DNA is TGTGCCAGCCACCTAGCGGGGGCCAGCTCTGGGGCCAACGTCCTGACTTTC.